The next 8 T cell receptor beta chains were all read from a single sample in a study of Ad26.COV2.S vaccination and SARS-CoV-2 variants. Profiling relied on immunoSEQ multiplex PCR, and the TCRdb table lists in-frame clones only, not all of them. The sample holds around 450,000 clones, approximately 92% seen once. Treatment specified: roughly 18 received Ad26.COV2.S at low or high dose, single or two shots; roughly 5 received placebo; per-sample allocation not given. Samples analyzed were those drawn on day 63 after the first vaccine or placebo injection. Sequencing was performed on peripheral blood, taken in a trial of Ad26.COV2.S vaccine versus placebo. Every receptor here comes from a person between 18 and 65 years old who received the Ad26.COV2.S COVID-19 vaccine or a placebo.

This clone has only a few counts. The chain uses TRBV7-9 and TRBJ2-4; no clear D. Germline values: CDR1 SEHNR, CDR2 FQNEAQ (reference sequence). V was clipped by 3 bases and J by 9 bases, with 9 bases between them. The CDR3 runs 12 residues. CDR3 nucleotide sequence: TGTGCCAGCAGCTTTGCGGTTGGCATTCAGTACTTC. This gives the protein CASSFAVGIQYF.

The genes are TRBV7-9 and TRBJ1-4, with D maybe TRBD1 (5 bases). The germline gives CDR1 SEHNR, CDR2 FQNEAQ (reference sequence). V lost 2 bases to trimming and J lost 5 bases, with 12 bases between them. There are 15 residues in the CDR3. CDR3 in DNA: TGTGCCAGCAGCTTATGGACAAGGCGGAATGAAAAACTGTTTTTT. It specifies CASSLWTRRNEKLFF.

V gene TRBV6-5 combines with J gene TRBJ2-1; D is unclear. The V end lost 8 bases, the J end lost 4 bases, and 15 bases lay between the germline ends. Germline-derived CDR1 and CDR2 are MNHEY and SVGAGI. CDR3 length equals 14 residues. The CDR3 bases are TGTGCCAGCGTACCCACTACACTATACAATGAGCAGTTCTTC. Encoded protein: CASVPTTLYNEQFF.

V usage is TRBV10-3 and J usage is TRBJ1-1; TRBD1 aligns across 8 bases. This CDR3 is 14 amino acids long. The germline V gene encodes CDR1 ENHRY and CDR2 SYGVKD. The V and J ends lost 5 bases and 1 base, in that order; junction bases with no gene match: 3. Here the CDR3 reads CAISFDRGNTEAFF. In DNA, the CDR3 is TGTGCCATCAGTTTCGACAGGGGGAACACTGAAGCTTTCTTT.

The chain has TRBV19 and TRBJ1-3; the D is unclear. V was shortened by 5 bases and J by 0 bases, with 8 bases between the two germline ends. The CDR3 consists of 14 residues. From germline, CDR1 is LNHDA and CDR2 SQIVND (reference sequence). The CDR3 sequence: CASSWDYSGNTIYF. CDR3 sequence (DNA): TGTGCCAGTAGTTGGGATTACTCTGGAAACACCATATATTTT.

CDR3 sequence (DNA): TGTGCCAGCAGCATACAGGGTAATTTTGGCACTGAAGCTTTCTTT. It codes for CASSIQGNFGTEAFF. The V call is TRBV4-2, the J call TRBJ1-1; D is perhaps TRBD1 (6 bases). Per the germline V gene, CDR1 is LGHNA and CDR2 is YNFKEQ. The CDR3 covers 15 residues. The ends were cut back, 5 bases at V and 4 bases at J, with 17 bases in the middle.

For the CDR3, the DNA is TGTGCCAGCAGCTTCGGGACAGGGGGCACAGATACGCAGTATTTT. Encoded protein: CASSFGTGGTDTQYF. J is TRBJ2-3 and V is TRBV5-6; TRBD1 aligns across 10 bases. V was clipped by 2 bases and J by 1 base; unmatched bases: 1. The CDR3 length is 15 residues. CDR1 is SGHDT, CDR2 YYEEEE, per germline.

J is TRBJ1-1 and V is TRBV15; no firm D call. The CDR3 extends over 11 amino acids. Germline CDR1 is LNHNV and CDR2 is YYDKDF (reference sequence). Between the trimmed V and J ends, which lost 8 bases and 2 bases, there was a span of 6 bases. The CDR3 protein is CATQANTEAFF. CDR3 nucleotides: TGTGCCACCCAGGCTAACACTGAAGCTTTCTTT.